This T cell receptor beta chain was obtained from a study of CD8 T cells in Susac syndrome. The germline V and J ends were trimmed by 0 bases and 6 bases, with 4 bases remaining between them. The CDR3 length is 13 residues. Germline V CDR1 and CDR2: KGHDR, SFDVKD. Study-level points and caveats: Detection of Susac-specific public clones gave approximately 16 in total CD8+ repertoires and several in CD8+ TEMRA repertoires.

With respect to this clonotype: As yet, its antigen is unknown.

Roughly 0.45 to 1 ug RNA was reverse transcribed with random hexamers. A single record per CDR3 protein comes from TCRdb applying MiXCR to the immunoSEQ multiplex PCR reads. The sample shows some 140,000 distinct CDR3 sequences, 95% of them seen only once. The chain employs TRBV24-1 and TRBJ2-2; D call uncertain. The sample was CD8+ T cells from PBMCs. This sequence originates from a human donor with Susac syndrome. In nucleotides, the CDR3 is TGTGCCACCAGTGATTTGAGCGCCGGGGAGCTGTTTTTT. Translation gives CATSDLSAGELFF.